Listed here is a single TCR beta chain. Its antigen is unidentified. Clones were read by immunoSEQ multiplex PCR, and TCRdb kept only the in-frame ones, dropping some. The sample has tens of thousands of clones; more than 85% are singletons. Mixed chimerism was transient after nonmyeloablative marrow transplants from related graft donors. Losses at the gene ends were 6 bases for V and 6 bases for J; bases not matched to a gene: 7. This CDR3 has 13 residues. CDR1 is LGHNA, CDR2 YSLEER, per germline. The sample belongs to a study of Tregs in tolerant kidney transplant recipients. Findings and caveats of the study: This study did not directly address biological reproducibility.

This specimen was CD4+ T cells from blood (PBMCs), taken 12 months after the transplant. The chain carries TRBV4-3 and TRBJ1-2; TRBD1 aligns across 7 bases. This clonotype was sampled from a human patient who received a combined kidney and bone marrow transplant. Some of these T cells may belong to the graft donor. CDR3 coding DNA: TGCGCCAGCAGTGGGGGACAGAGGAATGGCTACACCTTC. Its translation is CASSGGQRNGYTF.